This TCR beta chain was sequenced for a study of blood T cell repertoires in COVID-19. Study at large: Sources were T cells, B-cell-depleted T cells, or PBMCs; the material itself was cDNA or gDNA.

Per the germline V gene, CDR1 is SEHNR and CDR2 is FQNEAQ (reference sequence). Trimming cost V 5 bases and J 6 bases; bases outside gene matches: 10. The CDR3 has 14 amino acids. This clone appeared a single time. Across over 20 US areas, participants ranged in age from about 18 to 90 years. In assigning cohorts, the study relied on participant-reported clinical history. Measured with immunoSEQ multiplex PCR; TCRdb has only the in-frame clones, and not every one. The repertoire holds some 320,000 clones, just under 90% seen once, with less than 3% in the top ten. The rearrangement joins TRBV7-9 to TRBJ2-7; 7 nucleotides match TRBD1. Sequenced input: PBMCs or T cells enriched from blood (not recorded which). The clonotype comes from a woman in her forties or fifties who had been exposed to COVID-19. CDR3 DNA sequence: TGTGCCAGCAGCCGAACGACAGGGAAAGCCGAGCAGTACTTC. Protein sequence: CASSRTTGKAEQYF.